This T cell receptor (beta chain) is from a study of CXCR3-negative and CXCR3-positive naive CD8 T cells. To note about this clonotype: The antigen remains undetermined.

cDNA libraries for TRB were generated by 5' RACE incorporating UMI labels. With the 5' RACE reads reprocessed, TCRdb shows one record per CDR3 protein and no DNA. The specimen's table records around 26,000 distinct CDR3 sequences. By phenotype, naive CD8+ T cells were CD45RO-CCR7+CD27+CD95-. Per the germline V gene, CDR1 is SEHNR and CDR2 is FQNEAQ (reference sequence). The CDR3 totals 17 residues. Points from the study as a whole: CXCR3 expression partially decreased after cryopreservation; most assays used fresh PBMCs. Comparison of naive subsets found surface CD5 to be comparable, and TCR strength was inferred on the basis of TRB CDR3 properties. The study found more hydrophobic TRB CDR3s in CXCR3-positive naive cells than in CXCR3-negative naive cells.

This clonotype was sampled from a human donor in good health. Some clones in this sample may be carry-over from other donors' samples. Source material: naive CXCR3- CD8+ T cells from blood. Subset specified: CD45RO-CCR7+CD27+CD95- naive CD8+ T cells lacking CXCR3 (TNR3-). This chain connects TRBV7-9 to TRBJ2-2; checking the TCRdb D call of TRBD2 is not possible without DNA. CDR3 protein: CASSSGTSAPNTGELFF. Variable domain in full (rest from reference TRBV7-9 and TRBJ2-2): DTGVSQNPRHKITKRGQNVTFRCDPISEHNRLYWYRQTLGQGPEFLTYFQNEAQLEKSRLLSDRFSAERPKGSFSTLEIQRTEQGDSAMYLCASSSGTSAPNTGELFFGEGSRLTVL.